The 23 T cell receptor beta chains below were found in one sample sequenced in a study of vaccination and CD4 T cells after COVID-19. Sequencing of DNA taken from cultured CD4+ T cells relied on the Oncomine TCR Beta short-read assay. TCRdb analysed the PCR reads with MiXCR anew, one entry per CDR3 protein. The data hold 23,000 or so distinct CDR3 sequences, with approximately 28% observed a single time. Described time point: late sampling 161 to 241 days after vaccination in three convalescent patients. Stated treatment: roughly 10-day PBMC culture with coronavirus spike peptide pools or control peptides (ViraFEST assay). No antigen has been identified for these receptors. Source: CD4+ T cells from blood, cultured in vitro, taken about 7 months after SARS-CoV-2 vaccination. Every receptor here comes from a human donor who had recovered from COVID-19.

This clonotype is termed medium-sized. The chain recombines TRBV20-1 with TRBJ2-7; maybe TRBD1 (6 bases). The germline gives CDR1 DFQATT, CDR2 SNEGSKA (reference sequence). Trimming left V 3 bases short and J 6 bases short, with 18 bases between. This CDR3 contains 14 residues. CDR3: CSASPGPQGSEQYF. CDR3 DNA: TGCAGTGCTAGTCCGGGCCCTCAGGGGAGCGAGCAGTACTTC.

J is TRBJ2-3 and V is TRBV19, with 11 bases fitting TRBD2. Per the germline V gene, CDR1 is LNHDA and CDR2 is SQIVND (reference sequence). The CDR3 length is 14 residues. The junction had 1 base not matched to a gene; V was cut back by 8 bases and J by 0 bases. CDR3 in amino acids: CASGTSGSTDTQYF. The CDR3 DNA sequence: TGTGCCAGTGGGACTAGCGGTAGCACAGATACGCAGTATTTT.

The chain links TRBV7-9 to TRBJ2-7; D perhaps matches TRBD2 (6 bases). CDR3 size: 14 residues. The germline V gene has CDR1 SEHNR and CDR2 FQNEAQ (reference sequence). V was clipped by 0 bases and J by 3 bases, with 9 bases between them. This CDR3 reads CASSLAVSGYEQYF. CDR3 in DNA: TGTGCCAGCAGCTTAGCGGTTAGCGGCTACGAGCAGTACTTC.

The rearrangement joins TRBV28 to TRBJ2-7; a possible D gene is TRBD2 (6 bases). The CDR3 runs to 13 residues. Per the germline V gene, CDR1 is MDHEN and CDR2 is SYDVKM. Trimming removed 6 bases from V and 3 bases from J, with 12 bases in between. As DNA, the CDR3 is TGTGCCAGCAGGCGGGACTCCCTCTACGAGCAGTACTTC. Protein: CASRRDSLYEQYF.

This rearrangement joins TRBV6-1 to TRBJ2-7, with D tentatively TRBD2 (5 bases). V shed 2 bases and J shed 9 bases, with 14 bases lying between them. The germline V gene encodes CDR1 MNHNS and CDR2 SASEGT. The CDR3 has 13 amino acids. The CDR3 DNA sequence: TGTGCCAGCAGTGAAACTAGAGGCGACATGCAGTACTTC. It encodes CASSETRGDMQYF.

The table lists this clonotype with a few counts. The chain joins TRBV7-3 to TRBJ2-1, with D perhaps TRBD1 (5 bases). The V gene's germline CDR1 is SGHTA and CDR2 FQGTGA. Trimming cost V 6 bases and J 5 bases, with 11 bases left between them. This CDR3 region has 13 residues. CDR3 residues: CASSKGRDNEQFF. The CDR3 DNA reads as TGTGCCAGCAGTAAGGGGCGCGACAATGAGCAGTTCTTC.

This clonotype showed up just a few times. The chain joins TRBV20-1 to TRBJ2-1; D tentatively fits TRBD1 or TRBD2 (5 bases each). The V end was cut by 1 base, the J end by 7 bases, with 17 bases between. Germline CDR1 is DFQATT and CDR2 is SNEGSKA (reference sequence). This CDR3 has 15 residues. CDR3 nucleotide sequence: TGCAGTGCTAGAGTACCAGGGAGCAGAGGGAATGAGCAGTTCTTC. This encodes CSARVPGSRGNEQFF.

This sequence joins TRBV6-1 and TRBJ2-7; D is unclear. The V gene lost 5 bases and the J gene lost 5 bases, with 16 bases spanning the gap. This CDR3 region has 14 residues. CDR1 and CDR2 (germline): MNHNS, SASEGT. CDR3 protein: CASSMSAYVDEQYF. CDR3 nucleotide sequence: TGTGCCAGCAGTATGTCGGCCTATGTGGACGAGCAGTACTTC.

This chain uses TRBV6-2 or TRBV6-3 with TRBJ2-5, with D unresolved. CDR3 length equals 13 residues. Trimming left V 7 bases short and J 2 bases short, with 11 bases between. The germline V gene has CDR1 MNHEY and CDR2 SVGEGT. The CDR3 coding sequence is TGTGCCAGCACCCGAGGCCAGCAAGAGACCCAGTACTTC. Its protein is CASTRGQQETQYF.

There are a few counts of this clonotype. This sequence joins TRBV6-1 and TRBJ2-1; 12 positions agree with TRBD2. Trimming removed 6 bases from V and 5 bases from J; junction bases left unmatched: 2. Germline CDR1 MNHNS, CDR2 SASEGT. CDR3 size: 14 residues. DNA for the CDR3: TGTGCCAGCAGACGACTAGCGGGAGACAATGAGCAGTTCTTC. It specifies CASRRLAGDNEQFF.

The gene calls are TRBV2 and TRBJ1-6, with D hard to call. The CDR3 is 14 amino acids. Trimming took off 6 bases at V and 8 bases at J, with 14 bases between the two ends. The V gene's germline CDR1 is SNHLY and CDR2 FYNNEI. For the CDR3, the DNA is TGTGCCAGCAGGGTGGCTCTCAACGATTCACCCCTCCACTTT. It is translated as CASRVALNDSPLHF.

The chain couples TRBV6-2 or TRBV6-3 to TRBJ2-1; a weak D match, TRBD2 (5 bases). V was trimmed by 5 bases and J by 6 bases, leaving 14 bases between them. Germline CDR1 and CDR2: MNHEY and SVGEGT. The CDR3 covers 14 residues. CDR3: CASSLLAVGNEQFF. Here the CDR3 DNA reads TGTGCCAGCAGTCTTCTAGCAGTAGGCAATGAGCAGTTCTTC.

With regard to this clonotype: At one end the junction does not follow the germline gene, possibly because of a read error. The V and J genes are TRBV7-9 and TRBJ2-6, with TRBD1 as a possible D gene (5 bases). The CDR3 loop spans 17 amino acids. Germline-derived CDR1 and CDR2 are SEHNR and FQNEAQ (reference sequence). The CDR3 protein is CACSDRQNDGGANVLTF. The CDR3 DNA reads as TGTGCCTGCAGCGACCGACAGAATGATGGTGGGGCCAACGTCCTGACTTTC.

The rearrangement joins TRBV11-3 to TRBJ2-3; D unclear. CDR1 and CDR2 from the germline V gene are SGHNT and YENEEA. The CDR3 spans 14 residues. V dropped 4 bases and J dropped 1 base, with 9 bases sitting between them. As DNA, the CDR3 is TGTGCCAGCAGCTCAGGATACGGCACAGATACGCAGTATTTT. Its protein is CASSSGYGTDTQYF.

The chain employs TRBV18 and TRBJ2-7; D call uncertain. V lost 4 bases and J 0 bases, leaving 10 bases between the germline ends. Germline CDR1 is KGHSH and CDR2 is LQKENI. There are 14 residues in the CDR3. CDR3 loop: CASSLSRSSYEQYF. Written as DNA, the CDR3 is TGTGCCAGCTCACTATCAAGGAGCTCCTACGAGCAGTACTTC.

CDR3 in amino acids: CASSHDRGRENEQFF. CDR3 coding DNA: TGTGCCAGCAGCCATGACAGGGGGCGTGAAAATGAGCAGTTCTTC. The chain combines TRBV7-2 with TRBJ2-1; 10 bases fit TRBD1. Germline assignment: CDR1 SGHTA and CDR2 FQGNSA. V was clipped by 5 bases and J by 7 bases; unmatched bases: 8. The CDR3 is made up of 15 amino acids.

The V and J genes are TRBV20-1 and TRBJ2-7; no clear D. Germline V gene sequence: CDR1 DFQATT, CDR2 SNEGSKA (reference sequence). V was shortened by 1 base and J by 5 bases, with 15 bases between the two germline ends. This CDR3 comprises 14 residues. The CDR3 here is CSARAWAASNEQYF. CDR3 nucleotides: TGCAGTGCTAGAGCCTGGGCAGCAAGCAACGAGCAGTACTTC.

This clonotype showed up just a few times. CDR3: CASSHGTGQSSYNSPLHF. The CDR3, as DNA: TGTGCCAGCAGCCACGGGACAGGGCAAAGCTCCTATAATTCACCCCTCCACTTT. The V gene is TRBV7-8, the J gene TRBJ1-6; the match to TRBD1 covers 9 bases. Germline CDR1 SGHVS, CDR2 FQNEAQ. V lost 5 bases, J lost 0 bases, and 8 bases stayed unmatched. The CDR3 contains 18 residues.

Comments on this clonotype: Relative to the germline gene, one junction end is altered; a read error may explain this. The CDR3 nucleotides read TGTGCCGGCAGGTCCGGGGGCTCCTATAATTCACCCCTCCACTTT. This gives the protein CAGRSGGSYNSPLHF. The genes are TRBV7-9 and TRBJ1-6; maybe TRBD1 (5 bases). Germline V gene data show CDR1 as SEHNR and CDR2 as FQNEAQ (reference sequence). The CDR3 runs to 15 residues. The variable domain in full, with the rest retrieved from reference TRBV7-9 and TRBJ1-6, is DTGVSQNPRHKITKRGQNVTFRCDPISEHNRLYWYRQTLGQGPEFLTYFQNEAQLEKSRLLSDRFSAERPKGSFSTLEIQRTEQGDSAMYLCAGRSGGSYNSPLHFGNGTRLTVT.

Judged by abundance, this clonotype is medium-sized. This chain links TRBV10-3 with TRBJ2-5; D assignment may be TRBD1 or TRBD2 (5 bases each). Looked up from germline, CDR1 is ENHRY and CDR2 is SYGVKD. This CDR3 is 14 amino acids long. V was trimmed by 6 bases and J by 1 base, leaving 12 bases between them. The chain's CDR3 is CAIRRDGFQETQYF. The CDR3 DNA sequence: TGTGCCATCAGACGGGACGGCTTCCAAGAGACCCAGTACTTC.

This clonotype has only a few counts. The chain has TRBV7-2 and TRBJ2-1; 11 nucleotides agree with TRBD1. J was trimmed by 4 bases and V by 9 bases; bases with no gene match: 5. The germline V gene encodes CDR1 SGHTA and CDR2 FQGNSA. The CDR3 has 14 amino acids. The CDR3 bases are TGTGCCAGTTACCGGGACAGGGGGTACAATGAGCAGTTCTTC. Translated, it gives CASYRDRGYNEQFF.

The table lists this clonotype with a few counts. The chain employs TRBV7-2 and TRBJ1-3; D unclear. The ends were cut back, 0 bases at V and 9 bases at J, with 9 bases in the middle. The CDR3 spans 13 residues. Looked up from germline, CDR1 is SGHTA and CDR2 is FQGNSA. CDR3 residues: CASSLASMGTIYF. As DNA, the CDR3 is TGTGCCAGCAGCTTAGCATCCATGGGCACCATATATTTT.

In its sample, this clonotype was seen a few times. The chain links TRBV15 to TRBJ1-5; unclear D gene. V lost 8 bases and J lost 5, with 13 bases in between. Germline CDR1 and CDR2: LNHNV and YYDKDF (reference sequence). This CDR3 contains 13 residues. The CDR3 loop is CATSFLLDQPQHF. Here the CDR3 DNA reads TGTGCCACCTCCTTCTTGCTCGATCAGCCCCAGCATTTT.